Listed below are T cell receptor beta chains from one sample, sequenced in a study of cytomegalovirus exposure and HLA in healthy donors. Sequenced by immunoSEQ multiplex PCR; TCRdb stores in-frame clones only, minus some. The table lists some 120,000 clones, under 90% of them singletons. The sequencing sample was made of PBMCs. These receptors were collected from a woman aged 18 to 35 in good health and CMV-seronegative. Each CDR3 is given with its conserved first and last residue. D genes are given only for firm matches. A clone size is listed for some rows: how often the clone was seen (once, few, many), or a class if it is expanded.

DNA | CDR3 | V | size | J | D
TGCGCCAGCAGTGAGGCCTCCAGGGGCGAGCAGTACTTC | CASSEASRGEQYF | TRBV10-1 | . | TRBJ2-7 | .
TGTGCCAGTAGCCAGGGACAGGGGGCGAGAACTGAAAGGTGGAATGAGCAGTTCTTC | CASSQGQGARTERWNEQFF | TRBV19 | . | TRBJ2-1 | TRBD1
TGTGCCAGCAGATCCGGACAGGCCCTTATCTCTGGGGCCAACGTCCTGACTTTC | CASRSGQALISGANVLTF | TRBV5-4 | . | TRBJ2-6 | TRBD1
TGTGCCAGCAGCCACAGGTGGTTGGCGGGAGGTTACAATGAGCAGTTCTTC | CASSHRWLAGGYNEQFF | TRBV14 | . | TRBJ2-1 | TRBD2
TGTGCCAGCTCACCCTGGACAGGGGATACTGAAGCTTTCTTT | CASSPWTGDTEAFF | TRBV18 | . | TRBJ1-1 | TRBD1
TGTGCCAGCAGCACTGGACTAGCGGGATCTATTGCCGGGGAGCTGTTTTTT | CASSTGLAGSIAGELFF | TRBV11-3 | . | TRBJ2-2 | TRBD2
TGTGCCAGCAGTTTCGACTATCTCCAAGAGACCCAGTACTTC | CASSFDYLQETQYF | TRBV27 | . | TRBJ2-5 | .
TGTGCCAGCAGGAGGACAGGGGGAATTAATGAAAAACTGTTTTTT | CASRRTGGINEKLFF | TRBV6-1 | . | TRBJ1-4 | TRBD1
TGTGCCACCCGACTAGGGACAGGTGGTACCGGGGAGCTGTTTTTT | CATRLGTGGTGELFF | TRBV19 | . | TRBJ2-2 | TRBD1
TGTGCCAGCAGCTTAGCCGTGGCACTAGCGGGTTACAATGAGCAGTTCTTC | CASSLAVALAGYNEQFF | TRBV11-2 | . | TRBJ2-1 | TRBD2
TGTGCCAGCAGCCACAGGGTTGGGGTAGAGACCCAGTACTTC | CASSHRVGVETQYF | TRBV7-9 | . | TRBJ2-5 | .
TGTGCCAGCGGCCAGGGGGCGGGGCCCACTGAAGCTTTCTTT | CASGQGAGPTEAFF | TRBV13 | . | TRBJ1-1 | TRBD1
TGTGCCTGGAGTAACGCGGCTTCAGATACGCAGTATTTT | CAWSNAASDTQYF | TRBV30 | . | TRBJ2-3 | .
TGTGCCAGCAGCTTAGTCTGGCCAGGCTCAACCTACAATGAGCAGTTCTTC | CASSLVWPGSTYNEQFF | TRBV11-2 | . | TRBJ2-1 | .
TGTGCCAGTAGTTCTCGGGACAGCTTTGCTGGCTACACCTTC | CASSSRDSFAGYTF | TRBV19 | . | TRBJ1-2 | TRBD1
TGTGCCAGCAGTGGACAGGGTGGGAGCTCCTACGAGCAGTACTTC | CASSGQGGSSYEQYF | TRBV7-9 | . | TRBJ2-7 | TRBD1
TGTGCCAGCGGTGGGGGACACGGATACACCGGGGAGCTGTTTTTT | CASGGGHGYTGELFF | TRBV18 | . | TRBJ2-2 | .
TGCGCCAGCAGCTCTGCCCCAGCCGGGAACATTCAGTACTTC | CASSSAPAGNIQYF | TRBV5-1 | . | TRBJ2-4 | .
TGCGCCAGCGCACGCGAACCGGGACTAGCGGGAGAGACCCAGTACTTC | CASAREPGLAGETQYF | TRBV10-1 | . | TRBJ2-5 | TRBD2
TGTGCCAGCAGCTCAAAGGCCGGGACTCCGCGCTACGAGCAGTACTTC | CASSSKAGTPRYEQYF | TRBV11-3 | . | TRBJ2-7 | .
TGTGCCAGCAGCTCTACCGAGGCGTTCCAAGAGACCCAGTACTTC | CASSSTEAFQETQYF | TRBV7-8 | . | TRBJ2-5 | .
TGTGCCAGCAGCCCAAGGGGCTCCCCGGGCAGCGGGACAGATACGCAGTATTTT | CASSPRGSPGSGTDTQYF | TRBV21-1 | . | TRBJ2-3 | .
TGTGCCACCAGCAGAGATGACGGAGCGTCTGCGGACACCGGGGAGCTGTTTTTT | CATSRDDGASADTGELFF | TRBV15 | once | TRBJ2-2 | .
TGTGCCAGCAGCTTAGGTGGCGGAAGCTACAATGAGCAGTTCTTC | CASSLGGGSYNEQFF | TRBV11-2 | . | TRBJ2-1 | .
TGTGCCAGCAGCCGGACAGGGGATGGCTACACCTTC | CASSRTGDGYTF | TRBV7-2 | . | TRBJ1-2 | TRBD1
TGTGCCAGCTCACCCCTAGCGGGTGGAAAAGATACGCAGTATTTT | CASSPLAGGKDTQYF | TRBV18 | once | TRBJ2-3 | TRBD2
TGCGCCAGCAGCTTGGGAGCTTTCGGACTAGCGGACAATGAGCAGTTCTTC | CASSLGAFGLADNEQFF | TRBV5-1 | . | TRBJ2-1 | TRBD2
TGTGCCAGCAGCTTAAGTTCCGTAGCGGTGGGACAAGAGACCCAGTACTTC | CASSLSSVAVGQETQYF | TRBV13 | . | TRBJ2-5 | .
TGTGCCAGCAGCTTAGCTTCTGAGACTAGCGGGATCAGGGAGCAGTTCTTC | CASSLASETSGIREQFF | TRBV7-6 | . | TRBJ2-1 | TRBD2
TGCGCCAGCAGCTCCCCGACAGGGAGCTCCTACGAGCAGTACTTC | CASSSPTGSSYEQYF | TRBV4-1 | . | TRBJ2-7 | TRBD1
TGCGCCAGCAGACTTGGAGTCGCCCCGGGGGGTATCTACGAGCAGTACTTC | CASRLGVAPGGIYEQYF | TRBV5-1 | . | TRBJ2-7 | TRBD2
TGTGCCAGTAACATGGCGGTTTATAGCAATCAGCCCCAGCATTTT | CASNMAVYSNQPQHF | TRBV19 | . | TRBJ1-5 | .
TGCGCCAGCAGTCCTAGCGGGAGAACAGATACGCAGTATTTT | CASSPSGRTDTQYF | TRBV10-2 | . | TRBJ2-3 | TRBD2
TGTGCCAGCAGCAGGGGACCGACTAGCGGAGCAAACAATGAGCAGTTCTTC | CASSRGPTSGANNEQFF | TRBV9 | . | TRBJ2-1 | TRBD2
TGTGCCAGCAGCTTAGACAGGGGTGGATACGAGCAGTACTTC | CASSLDRGGYEQYF | TRBV28 | . | TRBJ2-7 | TRBD1
TGTGCCAGCAGCCCCCCCAGTTACAATGAGCAGTTCTTC | CASSPPSYNEQFF | TRBV14 | . | TRBJ2-1 | .
TGTGCCAGCAGCCCTGGACTGGCCGGAGGCTACACCTTC | CASSPGLAGGYTF | TRBV6-1 | . | TRBJ1-2 | .
TGTGCCAGCAGCCTGCTTCGGGAGGCCCTCACAGATACGCAGTATTTT | CASSLLREALTDTQYF | TRBV7-6 | . | TRBJ2-3 | TRBD2
TGCGCCAGCAGCTTGGGACAGGGCTACGAGACCCAGTACTTC | CASSLGQGYETQYF | TRBV5-1 | . | TRBJ2-5 | TRBD1
TGTGCCAGCAGTTACAGGGGAACTAGCGAGCAGTACTTC | CASSYRGTSEQYF | TRBV28 | . | TRBJ2-7 | TRBD1